This T cell receptor beta chain was sequenced for a study of blood T cell repertoires in COVID-19. Germline V gene sequence: CDR1 MGHRA, CDR2 YSYEKL. V was pared by 0 bases and J by 4 bases, with 19 bases between. This CDR3 is 18 amino acids long. The protocol was immunoSEQ multiplex PCR, while the TCRdb copy is restricted to in-frame clones and leaves out a portion. This sample has about 210,000 clones; around 80% occur once, and the top ten carry about 12%. This clone turned up a few times. This chain uses TRBV4-1 with TRBJ1-3; D not certain. Material: peripheral blood. The source is a woman aged 40 to 50 with acute or convalescent COVID-19. The chain's CDR3 is CASSQDGVRSGSGNTIYF. The CDR3 DNA is TGCGCCAGCAGCCAAGATGGCGTGCGTTCGGGATCCGGAAACACCATATATTTT.